These T cell receptor beta chains were read from a single sample in a study of OX40 agonist ivuxolimab in advanced cancers. Data came from immunoSEQ multiplex PCR; TCRdb stores just in-frame clones and leaves some out. The sample has tens of thousands of clones; over 80% are singletons. The sequencing here drew on CD4+ or CD8+ T cells sorted from blood, taken in a trial of the OX40 agonist ivuxolimab. The receptors come from an adult with an advanced solid tumor such as melanoma, head and neck, liver or kidney cancer. Both conserved end residues are part of each CDR3. D genes are given only for firm matches. The listing skips clone size in some rows; elsewhere it reads once, few, many or a size class.

v_call	d_call	j_call	cdr3_length	clone_size	cdr3_nt	cdr3_aa
TRBV6-6	TRBD1	TRBJ2-7	15	-	TGTGCCAGCAGTCAAAACAGGGGTTCCACCTACGAGCAGTACTTC	CASSQNRGSTYEQYF
TRBV9	TRBD2	TRBJ2-7	16	-	TGTGCCAGCAGCCCCACGGATAGCGGGGCGTCCTACGAGCAGTACTTC	CASSPTDSGASYEQYF
TRBV2	-	TRBJ1-1	14	-	TGTGCCAGCAGCCCCCTAACAGGGCTCACTGAAGCTTTCTTT	CASSPLTGLTEAFF
TRBV19	TRBD1	TRBJ2-3	16	-	TGTGCCAGTAGTATGGGACAGGTGTTAAGCACAGATACGCAGTATTTT	CASSMGQVLSTDTQYF
TRBV5-1	TRBD1	TRBJ2-2	17	once	TGCGCCAGCAGCCCTGGACGGACAGGGACCAACACCGGGGAGCTGTTTTTT	CASSPGRTGTNTGELFF
TRBV6-1	TRBD2	TRBJ2-5	15	-	TGTGCCAGCAGTACAGACGGGACTAGCGGGGAGACCCAGTACTTC	CASSTDGTSGETQYF
TRBV6-1	-	TRBJ1-5	14	few	TGTGCCAGCAGTGAAGCGCCGGGGAATCAGCCCCAGCATTTT	CASSEAPGNQPQHF
TRBV7-8	-	TRBJ2-3	14	-	TGTGCCAGCAGCTCTGGGAGCCCTGGAGATACGCAGTATTTT	CASSSGSPGDTQYF
TRBV2	-	TRBJ1-5	14	-	TGTGCCAGCAGTGTGGACAGCCCAGGCCAGCCCCAGCATTTT	CASSVDSPGQPQHF
TRBV4-1	-	TRBJ1-4	15	-	TGCGCCAGCAGCCAAACCCTGGCAGGGAATGAAAAACTGTTTTTT	CASSQTLAGNEKLFF
TRBV6-1	TRBD1	TRBJ1-2	15	-	TGTGCCAGCACTCTGGGGGAGGGGGCGTTCTATGGCTACACCTTC	CASTLGEGAFYGYTF
TRBV9	-	TRBJ1-2	14	-	TGTGCCAGCAGCTCAAGCGGCAGGGCCTATGGCTACACCTTC	CASSSSGRAYGYTF
TRBV5-6	-	TRBJ2-1	13	-	TGTGCCAGCAGCTTGGGACAGTACAATGAGCAGTTCTTC	CASSLGQYNEQFF
TRBV7-2	TRBD1	TRBJ2-2	17	few	TGTGCCAGCCCCGGCCGGGACAGGGGCCTCAGGGGCGGGGAGCTGTTTTTT	CASPGRDRGLRGGELFF
TRBV2	TRBD2	TRBJ2-1	15	once	TGTGCCAGCAGTGGTGGGACTAGGGGGACGAATGAGCAGTTCTTC	CASSGGTRGTNEQFF
TRBV7-9	TRBD1	TRBJ2-1	12	-	TGTGCCAGCAGTTCAACGACAGGGGAGCAGTTCTTC	CASSSTTGEQFF
TRBV5-1	TRBD2	TRBJ2-7	15	-	TGCGCCAGCAGAAAGCTAGCGGGAGGTCGAGGCGAGCAGTACTTC	CASRKLAGGRGEQYF
TRBV6-6	-	TRBJ2-1	14	-	TGTGCCAGCAGTTACTCGGGTAGCGAGGTTGAGCAGTTCTTC	CASSYSGSEVEQFF
TRBV6-5	-	TRBJ2-1	13	-	TGTGCCAGCAGTTGGAGACCTGGGAATGAGCAGTTCTTC	CASSWRPGNEQFF
TRBV9	TRBD2	TRBJ2-3	17	once	TGTGCCAGCAGCCTTTACCAGACTAGCGGGAACGGTGATACGCAGTATTTT	CASSLYQTSGNGDTQYF
TRBV30	-	TRBJ1-5	14	-	TGTGCCTGGAGGCGCGAGGGGGGAAATCAGCCCCAGCATTTT	CAWRREGGNQPQHF
TRBV7-9	TRBD1	TRBJ1-2	15	-	TGTGCCAGCAGCCCCGGGACAGGGCCTAACTATGGCTACACCTTC	CASSPGTGPNYGYTF
TRBV5-1	-	TRBJ2-3	14	once	TGCGCCAGCAGCTTGGGGCAGTTTACAGATACGCAGTATTTT	CASSLGQFTDTQYF
TRBV28	TRBD1	TRBJ1-4	16	-	TGTGCCAGCATTTCGACAGGGGGCTCCCAATACGAAAAACTGTTTTTT	CASISTGGSQYEKLFF
TRBV29-1	TRBD1	TRBJ2-7	13	-	TGCAGCGTGCGGACAGGGGGCGGTTACGAGCAGTACTTC	CSVRTGGGYEQYF
TRBV4-2	TRBD1	TRBJ2-4	17	-	TGTGCCAGCAGCCAAGCTCGAAAGGGGGCTGAACTAGACATTCAGTACTTC	CASSQARKGAELDIQYF
TRBV28	TRBD2	TRBJ2-3	15	-	TGTGCCAGCAAACCGCGACTAGCGTTTGGAGATACGCAGTATTTT	CASKPRLAFGDTQYF
TRBV13	TRBD1	TRBJ1-4	16	-	TGTGCCAGCAGCCCGGACAGGGACGACCCAAATGAAAAACTGTTTTTT	CASSPDRDDPNEKLFF
TRBV7-8	-	TRBJ2-7	14	-	TGTGCCAGCAGCTTAGTAAGCGTCTCCTACGAGCAGTACTTC	CASSLVSVSYEQYF